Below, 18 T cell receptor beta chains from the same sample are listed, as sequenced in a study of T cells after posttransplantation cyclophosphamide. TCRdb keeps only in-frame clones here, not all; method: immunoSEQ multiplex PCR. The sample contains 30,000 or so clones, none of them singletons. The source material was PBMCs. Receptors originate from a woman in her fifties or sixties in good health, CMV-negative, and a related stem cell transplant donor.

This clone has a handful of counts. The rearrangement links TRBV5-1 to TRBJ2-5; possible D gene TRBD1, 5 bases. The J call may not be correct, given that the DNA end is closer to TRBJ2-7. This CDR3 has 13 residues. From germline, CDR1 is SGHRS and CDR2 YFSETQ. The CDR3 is CASSAQATYEQYF. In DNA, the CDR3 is TGCGCCAGCAGCGCACAGGCCACCTACGAGCAGTACTTC.

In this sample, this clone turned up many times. CDR3 loop: CASSRQGYEQYF. The CDR3 coding sequence is TGTGCCAGCAGCCGACAGGGCTACGAGCAGTACTTC. The J gene is TRBJ2-7, the V gene TRBV28, with 7 bases fitting TRBD1. From germline, CDR1 is MDHEN and CDR2 SYDVKM. The CDR3 sequence is 12 residues long. Unmatched junction bases numbered 2, after V lost 6 bases and J lost 3 bases.

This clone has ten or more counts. The CDR3 sequence: CASSPFRRVELFF. The CDR3 bases are TGTGCCAGCAGCCCATTCAGGCGAGTTGAACTGTTTTTT. The chain carries TRBV7-9 and TRBJ1-4; D is undetermined. Looked up from germline, CDR1 is SEHNR and CDR2 is FQNEAQ (reference sequence). The germline V and J ends were trimmed by 5 bases and 12 bases, with 16 bases remaining between them. This CDR3 has 13 residues.

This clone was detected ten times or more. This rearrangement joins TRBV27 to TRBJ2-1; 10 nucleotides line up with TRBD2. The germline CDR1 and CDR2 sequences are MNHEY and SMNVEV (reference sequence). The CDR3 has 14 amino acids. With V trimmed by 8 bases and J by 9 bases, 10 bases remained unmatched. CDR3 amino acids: CASLLASGRGEQFF. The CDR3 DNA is TGTGCCAGCCTGTTGGCTAGCGGGAGAGGTGAGCAGTTCTTC.

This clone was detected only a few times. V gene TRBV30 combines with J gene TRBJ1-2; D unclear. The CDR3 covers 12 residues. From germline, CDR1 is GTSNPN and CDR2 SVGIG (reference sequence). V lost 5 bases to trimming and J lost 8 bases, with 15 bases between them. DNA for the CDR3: TGTGCCTGGGAGACAACCCTTAGGGGCTACACCTTC. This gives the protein CAWETTLRGYTF.

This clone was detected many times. In DNA form, the CDR3 reads TGTGCCAGTGATGCGGGACTCCTTATCACCGGGGAGCTGTTTTTT. This sequence encodes CASDAGLLITGELFF. This chain uses TRBV7-9 with TRBJ2-2; D perhaps matches TRBD2 (6 bases). CDR3 length equals 15 residues. The ends were cut back, 9 bases at V and 4 bases at J, with 18 bases in the middle. Per germline, CDR1 SEHNR and CDR2 FQNEAQ (reference sequence).

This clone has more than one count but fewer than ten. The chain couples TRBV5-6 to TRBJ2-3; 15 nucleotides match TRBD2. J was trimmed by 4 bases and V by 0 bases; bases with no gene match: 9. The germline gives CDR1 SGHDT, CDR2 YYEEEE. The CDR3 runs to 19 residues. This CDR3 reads CASSLGGLAGGIGADTQYF. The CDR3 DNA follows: TGTGCCAGCAGCTTGGGGGGACTAGCGGGAGGAATCGGGGCAGATACGCAGTATTTT.

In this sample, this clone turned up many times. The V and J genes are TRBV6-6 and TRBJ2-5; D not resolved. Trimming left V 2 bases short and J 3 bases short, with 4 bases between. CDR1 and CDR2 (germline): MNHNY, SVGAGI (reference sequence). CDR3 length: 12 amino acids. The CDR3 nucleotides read TGTGCCAGCAGTTACAGGGAAGAGACCCAGTACTTC. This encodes CASSYREETQYF.

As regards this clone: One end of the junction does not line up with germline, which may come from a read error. This CDR3 reads CVSSSGLVETQYF. In DNA, the CDR3 is TGTGTCAGCAGCTCGGGACTGGTGGAGACCCAGTACTTC. V and J are TRBV7-9 and TRBJ2-5; possibly TRBD2 for D (6 bases). Looked up from germline, CDR1 is SEHNR and CDR2 is FQNEAQ (reference sequence). This CDR3 spans 13 amino acids.

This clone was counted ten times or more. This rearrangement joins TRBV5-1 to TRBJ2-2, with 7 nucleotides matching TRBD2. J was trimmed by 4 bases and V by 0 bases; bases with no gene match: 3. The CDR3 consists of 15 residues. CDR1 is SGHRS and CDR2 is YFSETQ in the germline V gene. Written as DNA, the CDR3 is TGCGCCAGCAGCTTGGCGGGGGGTAGCACCGGGGAGCTGTTTTTT. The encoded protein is CASSLAGGSTGELFF.

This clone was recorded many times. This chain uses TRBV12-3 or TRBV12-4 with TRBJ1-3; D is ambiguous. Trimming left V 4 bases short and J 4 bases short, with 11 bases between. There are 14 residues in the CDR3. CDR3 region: CASSWALVGNTIYF. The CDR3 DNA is TGTGCCAGCAGTTGGGCCCTTGTGGGAAACACCATATATTTT.

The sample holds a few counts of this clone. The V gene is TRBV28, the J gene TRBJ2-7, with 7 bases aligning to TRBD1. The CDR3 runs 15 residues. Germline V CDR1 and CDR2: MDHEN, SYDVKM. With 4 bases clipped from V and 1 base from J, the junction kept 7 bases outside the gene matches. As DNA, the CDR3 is TGTGCCAGCAGTTCTCCGGGACAGACTTCCTACGAGCAGTACTTC. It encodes CASSSPGQTSYEQYF.

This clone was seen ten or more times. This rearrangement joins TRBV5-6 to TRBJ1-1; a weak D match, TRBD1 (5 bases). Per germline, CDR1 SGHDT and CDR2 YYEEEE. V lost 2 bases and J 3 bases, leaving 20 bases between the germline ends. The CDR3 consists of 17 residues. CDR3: CASSFAWGRRADTEAFF. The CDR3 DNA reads TGTGCCAGCAGCTTCGCTTGGGGCCGGAGGGCGGACACTGAAGCTTTCTTT.

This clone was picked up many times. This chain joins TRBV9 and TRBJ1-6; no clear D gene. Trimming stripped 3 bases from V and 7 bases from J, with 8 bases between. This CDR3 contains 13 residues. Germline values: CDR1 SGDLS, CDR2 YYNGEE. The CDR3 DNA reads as TGTGCCAGCAGCGGTGCTACCAATTCACCCCTCCACTTT. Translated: CASSGATNSPLHF.

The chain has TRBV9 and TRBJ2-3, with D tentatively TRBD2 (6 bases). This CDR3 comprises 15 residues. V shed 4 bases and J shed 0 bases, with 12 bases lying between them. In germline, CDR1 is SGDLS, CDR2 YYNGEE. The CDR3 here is CASSKGGASTDTQYF. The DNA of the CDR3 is TGTGCCAGCAGCAAGGGCGGGGCTAGCACAGATACGCAGTATTTT.

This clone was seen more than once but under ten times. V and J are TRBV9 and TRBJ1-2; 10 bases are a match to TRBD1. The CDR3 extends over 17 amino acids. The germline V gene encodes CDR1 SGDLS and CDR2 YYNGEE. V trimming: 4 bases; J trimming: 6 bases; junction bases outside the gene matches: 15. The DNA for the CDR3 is TGTGCCAGCAGCACTCGGAGGGAGACAGGGGGCCTAGATGGCTACACCTTC. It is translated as CASSTRRETGGLDGYTF.

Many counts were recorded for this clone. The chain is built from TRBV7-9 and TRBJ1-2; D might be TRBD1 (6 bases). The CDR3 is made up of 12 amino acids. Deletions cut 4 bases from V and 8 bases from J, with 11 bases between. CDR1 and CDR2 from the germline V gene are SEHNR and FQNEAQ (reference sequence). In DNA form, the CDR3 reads TGTGCCAGCAGCTCTGGACAGCGGGGCTACACCTTC. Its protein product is CASSSGQRGYTF.

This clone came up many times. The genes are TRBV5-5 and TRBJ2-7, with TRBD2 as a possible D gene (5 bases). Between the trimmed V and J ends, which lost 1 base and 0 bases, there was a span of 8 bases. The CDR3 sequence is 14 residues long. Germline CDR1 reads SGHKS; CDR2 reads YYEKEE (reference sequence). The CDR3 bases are TGTGCCAGCAGCTTGAGGCGGGTCTCCTACGAGCAGTACTTC. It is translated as CASSLRRVSYEQYF.